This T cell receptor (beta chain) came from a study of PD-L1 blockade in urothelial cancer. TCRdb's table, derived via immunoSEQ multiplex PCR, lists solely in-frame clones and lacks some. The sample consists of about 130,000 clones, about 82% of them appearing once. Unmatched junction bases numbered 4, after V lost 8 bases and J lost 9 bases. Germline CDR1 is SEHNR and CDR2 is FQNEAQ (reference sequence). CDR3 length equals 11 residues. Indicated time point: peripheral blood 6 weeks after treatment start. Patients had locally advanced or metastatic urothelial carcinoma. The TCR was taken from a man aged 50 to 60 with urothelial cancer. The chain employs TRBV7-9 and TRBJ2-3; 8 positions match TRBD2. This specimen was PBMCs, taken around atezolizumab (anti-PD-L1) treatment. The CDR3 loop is CASGTSRTQYF. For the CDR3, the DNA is TGTGCCAGCGGGACTAGTCGAACGCAGTATTTT.